This T cell receptor beta chain was sequenced during a study of cytomegalovirus exposure and HLA in healthy donors (dated by TCRdb to 2016 to 2017). In the study overall: In an earlier analysis of some 610 of the donors, approximately 260 Gb of sequence data and about 110 million unique TCR beta sequences from about 190 million T cells were reported. About 330 gigabases of sequencing data and roughly 81 million unique TCR sequences made up an early release that covered 500 to 700 HLA-typed donors. The genetic ancestry cluster associated with self-reported Caucasian donors included 81% of the approximately 410 genotyped donors. The study was designed to test whether signatures of past pathogen exposure could be identified by cataloging public T cell receptors. The study used immunosequencing to profile the T cell repertoires of hundreds of subjects and linked those repertoires to cytomegalovirus serostatus. A separate validation cohort of about 110 different subjects was used in addition to the 666-subject first cohort. The study combined high-throughput TCR immunosequencing, statistical association of individual TCRs with disease status, and machine learning to predict cytomegalovirus infection status. A later analysis re-analyzed previously published TCR beta repertoires from several hundred donors and added high-resolution HLA genotyping to study TCR occurrence patterns. The later analysis used no new phenotypic data to find candidate immune exposures, relying instead on TCR beta sequences and their occurrence across donors. An earlier analysis of approximately 500 of the donors applied high-throughput TCR beta sequencing to assess whether each TCR beta V gene segment acted as functional or pseudogenic. Alongside the repertoire data, information on donor age, sex, ethnicity and CMV serostatus was compiled. A later genetic analysis took genome-wide SNP genotypes for about 55% of the 666 donors and used that subset as a discovery cohort. All discovery cohort repertoires had been generated on a single sequencing platform. Class I and class II HLA loci were covered by the typing at four-digit resolution. The number of typed donors differed by locus: about 620-640 for A, B, C, DRB1 and DQB1; 500 to 550 for DQA1; 606 for DPA1; and about 450 for DPB1. About five DR-DQ haplotypes were handled as single units for association and clustering, since linkage in the cohort was strong. Across roughly 420 genotyped donors of the cohort, an average of approximately 220,000 unique TCR beta nucleotide sequences per donor were sequenced, and approximately 19% of those sequences were non-productive.

In total, just over 650 healthy bone marrow donors made up the cohort. Cohort members were all nominally healthy when sampled, although unrecorded immune exposures were likely present. The donor tested CMV seropositive and was one of the 289 seropositive cohort members. A peripheral blood sample was provided by each donor, and peripheral blood mononuclear cells were used for TCR beta sequencing. The Qiagen DNeasy Blood Extraction Kit was used to extract genomic DNA from the blood cell samples. Of note for this clone: Its antigen is not yet known.

Receptor amplification or capture employed the immunoSEQ multiplex PCR assay. For the multiplex PCR, a mixture combining 60 forward primers for TCR Vbeta segments and 13 reverse primers for TCR Jbeta segments was used. A multiplex PCR assay on genomic DNA amplified the CDR3 region of rearranged TCR beta genes. The amplified TCR beta libraries were sequenced on the Illumina HiSeq System as 87-base-pair reads. Per the authors' processing: A later analysis tallied 75 million to 85 million unique TCR beta chains across the 600 to 700 repertoires, and roughly 11 million of those chains were shared by two or more donors. Raw reads were error-corrected and collapsed into unique sequences by a nearest-neighbor algorithm in which closely related sequences were merged to remove PCR and sequencing errors. To assign V, D and J gene segments, CDR3 sequences were aligned to IMGT reference sequences. Each retained sequence needed at least a six-nucleotide match to both a V gene segment and a J gene segment. A rearrangement counted as productive if the CDR3 had no stop codons and remained in frame with V and J, and every other rearrangement counted as non-productive. Following IMGT convention, CDR3 was defined as the stretch from the second conserved V-encoded cysteine up to the conserved J-encoded phenylalanine. In an earlier analysis of just under 600 of the donors, sequences lacking an unambiguous match to a single V gene segment were excluded. An earlier analysis of almost 600 of the donors classified V segments as functional when productive rearrangements were above 56.7% and as segregating when the standard deviation between donors was above 5%. A statistical classification framework was built for diagnosing cytomegalovirus status from the catalog of TCR beta chain sequences. In a later analysis, V and J genes were assigned by comparing TCR nucleotide sequences against IMGT/GENE-DB human TR gene sequences. In a later analysis, CDR3 sequences and most-parsimonious VDJ recombination scenarios were assigned using the TCRdist pipeline. In a later analysis, every TCR beta chain was defined by the combination of its CDR3 amino acid sequence and its V-gene family, and reads without a unique V-gene family were dropped. A later analysis removed 600 or so highly shared, low-generation-probability nucleotide sequences to deal with suspected cross-contamination and a sequencing artifact. For each public chain, a later analysis derived a clonal expansion index from normalized ranks of inferred template counts within each repertoire. In a later analysis, generation probabilities were computed with a VDJ recombination model fitted to out-of-frame rearrangements, and the resulting probabilities were checked against IGoR. In a later analysis, TCR-TCR, TCR-HLA and TCR-CMV co-occurrence was scored with hypergeometric tests, and a repertoire-size bias correction was applied to TCR pairs. A later analysis estimated false discovery rates by permuting HLA or CMV assignments 20 times. In a later analysis, co-occurring TCRs were grouped using DBSCAN, with TCRdist sequence similarity added in when clustering inside HLA-allele-positive subsets. Co-occurrence clustering excluded repertoires with fewer than 30,000 or more than 120,000 public chains, plus five with anomalous nucleotide sharing. Held by TCRdb, this immuneACCESS table contains in-frame sequences only and omits some clones. Under half of the omission traces to an unresolved V gene where checked; the cause of the rest is unknown. V, J and clone size reflect that table, while D and trimming were determined from the DNA. The sample table on file contains 45,000 to 55,000 clones. The ten largest clonotypes hold 8% to 13% of the sample.

Study-wide conclusions, independent of this receptor: According to a later genetic analysis, donors in an Asian-associated ancestry cluster had fewer N-insertions in productive TCRs than the approximately 670-donor mean. A later analysis found that most CMV-associated TCR beta chains appeared HLA-restricted, with HLA associations seemingly driven largely by CMV exposure. When HLA alleles, especially DR and DQ, strongly co-occurred, TCR associations were difficult to assign to individual alleles. In a later analysis, several top co-occurrence clusters were reported to appear linked to parvovirus B19, influenza, CMV and Epstein-Barr virus. A total of fewer than 200 TCR beta chains were listed by the study as associated with cytomegalovirus. Roughly 17 rarely observed V segments, including chromosome 9 orphons, were excluded from the earlier analysis of about 600 of the donors because counts were too low. Only TCR beta chains were sequenced in this cohort, and the absence of alpha or paired-chain data limited detectable features. According to the authors, the approach could potentially be generalized to other disease states and immunological phenotypes. A further reported finding was that TCR beta sequences accurately predicted the HLA-A and HLA-B alleles for most subjects in the first cohort. Compared with equally common non-associated chains, HLA-associated TCR beta chains in a later analysis were more clonally expanded and had lower generation probabilities. Cytomegalovirus status was reported to be diagnosed by the classifier with high specificity and sensitivity in both the original and validation cohorts. Most TCR sequences were observed very rarely across donors, whereas some public TCRs were present in many individuals. The sequencing pipeline was judged likely to have produced a cluster of highly shared sequence variants as a technical artifact. Three of the identified cytomegalovirus-associated TCR beta chains were confirmed in vitro to be specific for cytomegalovirus antigens. According to a later analysis, TCR association rates differed among HLA loci, with DRB1 alleles showing the most associated TCRs and HLA-C alleles showing the fewest. In a later analysis, 16,951 TCR beta sequences were associated with specific HLA alleles at a false discovery rate of 0.05. The presence/absence analyses assumed that sequencing depth was roughly uniform across donors, and that assumption may not be true. CMV serostatus was the only immune exposure information available for the cohort. Broadly in line with IMGT annotations, most TCR beta V segments showed up in productive rearrangements about 87% or about 30% of the time in an earlier analysis of under 700 of the donors. Correlated functional status among segregating V segments might reflect linkage disequilibrium, but an unknown experimental factor could not be ruled out. Because HLA typing was unavailable for some donors at each locus, only the typed subset was used in association tests. V-gene and J-gene trimming of TCR beta chains was associated with a missense DCLRE1C variant in a later genetic analysis, and the association was replicated in an independent cohort.

The sequencing sample was made of PBMCs. This TCR derives from a woman aged 45 to 65 in good health and CMV-seropositive.

The nucleotide sequence reads TGCGCCAGCAGTACCAGGACTAGCGGGGGCACAGATACGCAGTATTTT. Its translation is CASSTRTSGGTDTQYF. The chain was built from TRBV10-2 and TRBJ2-3, with 12 bases matching TRBD2. The CDR3 measures 16 amino acids from cysteine to phenylalanine. Only the CDR3 part of the read is kept: 48 bases, read in frame from the first base. Reading the germline V gene gives CDR1 WSHSY and CDR2 SAAADI. V is cut back by 5 bases and J by 1 base, with 4 bases in the junction unmatched.